The entry that follows covers one TCR beta chain sequence. Its antigen remains unidentified. Clones were read by immunoSEQ multiplex PCR, and TCRdb kept only the in-frame ones, dropping some. Of about 45,000 clones in the sample, approximately 87% were seen once. This record belongs to a study of memory CD8 T cells in hepatitis C reinfection. Time point specified: peak reinfection, 3 to 8 weeks after reinfection detection. TCR sequencing was done directly ex vivo on sorted cells, without expansion in vitro. Regarding the study as a whole: Conclusions on public clonotypes and secondary clearance were not definitive with five donors.

The CDR3 length is 14 residues. The germline gives CDR1 MRHNA, CDR2 SNTAGT. V shed 8 bases, J shed 0 bases, and the junction held 3 bases outside the gene matches. This sequence joins TRBV6-4 and TRBJ2-2, with 7 bases identical to TRBD1. The sequenced material came from naive CD8+ T cells sorted from blood. The source is a man between 18 and 35 years old with hepatitis C virus infection. The CDR3 nucleotides are TGTGCCAGCGAGGGACAGCCGAACACCGGGGAGCTGTTTTTT. This codes for CASEGQPNTGELFF.